The next 10 T cell receptor beta chains were all read from a single sample in a study of blood T cell repertoires in COVID-19. Clones were read by immunoSEQ multiplex PCR, and TCRdb kept only the in-frame ones, dropping some. The data contain approximately 280,000 clones, 85% of them singletons. The sequencing input was PBMCs or T cells enriched from blood (not recorded which). The receptors were gathered from a woman between 50 and 59 years old who had recovered from COVID-19.

This clone showed up just a few times. This chain joins TRBV5-1 and TRBJ2-3, with 7 nucleotides matching TRBD2. Germline lookup yields CDR1 SGHRS and CDR2 YFSETQ. CDR3 length: 16 amino acids. V lost 3 bases to trimming and J lost 1 base; unmatched junction nucleotides: 8. CDR3 DNA sequence: TGCGCCAGCAGCTCCCTTTTGGGGGGGGGCACAGATACGCAGTATTTT. It specifies CASSSLLGGGTDTQYF.

This clone was seen once. V gene TRBV19 combines with J gene TRBJ1-5, with D perhaps matching TRBD1 (5 bases). Germline V gives CDR1 LNHDA, CDR2 SQIVND (reference sequence). The CDR3 length is 15 residues. Trimming removed 5 bases from V and 0 bases from J, with 11 bases in between. CDR3 sequence: CASSPGVDSNQPQHF. CDR3 nucleotides: TGTGCCAGTAGTCCGGGGGTGGATAGCAATCAGCCCCAGCATTTT.

Points on this clone: Other DNA variants within this sample encode the same CDR3. The V gene is TRBV6-5, the J gene TRBJ1-5, with a weak D call TRBD1 (6 bases). The CDR3 consists of 14 residues. From germline, CDR1 is MNHEY and CDR2 SVGAGI. Trimming stripped 6 bases from V and 0 bases from J, with 9 bases between. The CDR3 sequence: CASRDRYSNQPQHF. CDR3 DNA: TGTGCCAGCAGGGACAGATATAGCAATCAGCCCCAGCATTTT.

The CDR3 is CASSPAPGYTIYF. The CDR3 coding sequence is TGTGCCAGCAGCCCTGCCCCGGGGTACACCATATATTTT. The rearrangement links TRBV14 to TRBJ1-3; unclear D gene. The CDR3 consists of 13 residues. The ends were cut back, 4 bases at V and 8 bases at J, with 12 bases in the middle. Germline loops: CDR1 SGHDN, CDR2 FVKESK.

This CDR3 is CASSQVRTRGAYNEQFF. The CDR3 DNA reads TGTGCCAGCAGCCAAGTTCGGACTAGAGGAGCCTACAATGAGCAGTTCTTC. V gene TRBV3-1 (or the pseudogene TRBV3-2) combines with J gene TRBJ2-1, with TRBD2 identical over 7 bases. This CDR3 comprises 17 residues. In germline, CDR1 is LGHDT, CDR2 YNNKEL (reference sequence). After removal of 1 base from V and 2 bases from J, the junction contained 8 bases not matched to a gene.

This chain links TRBV30 with TRBJ1-2; 8 bases align to TRBD1. V trimming: 3 bases; J trimming: 4 bases; junction bases outside the gene matches: 7. CDR3 length equals 14 residues. Germline V gene lookup returns CDR1 GTSNPN and CDR2 SVGIG (reference sequence). CDR3 residues: CAWRDPGTGYGYTF. CDR3 sequence (DNA): TGTGCCTGGAGGGACCCCGGGACAGGCTATGGCTACACCTTC.

J is TRBJ1-3 and V is TRBV30; D might be TRBD1 (5 bases). The V gene's germline CDR1 is GTSNPN and CDR2 SVGIG (reference sequence). V gave up 7 bases and J gave up 1 base, with 8 bases separating them. The CDR3 runs 12 residues. Here the CDR3 reads CALGPSGNTIYF. The CDR3, as DNA: TGTGCCTTGGGACCGTCTGGAAACACCATATATTTT.

The chain joins TRBV19 to TRBJ2-2; 9 bases fit TRBD2. V shed 2 bases and J 3 bases; nucleotides not matched to a gene: 1. This CDR3 has 15 residues. CDR1 is LNHDA, CDR2 SQIVND, per germline (reference sequence). CDR3 sequence reads: CASSIRLADTGELFF. CDR3 DNA sequence: TGTGCCAGTAGTATACGACTAGCGGACACCGGGGAGCTGTTTTTT.

This chain connects TRBV5-4 to TRBJ1-1, with 7 bases identical to TRBD1. J was trimmed by 4 bases and V by 4 bases; bases with no gene match: 13. Germline V gene sequence: CDR1 SGHNT, CDR2 YYREEE (reference sequence). The CDR3 extends over 16 amino acids. In nucleotides, the CDR3 is TGTGCCAGCAGCGGGGGCGGGGGGACAGTTTTCACTGAAGCTTTCTTT. It encodes CASSGGGGTVFTEAFF. The full variable domain, in which reference TRBV5-4 and TRBJ1-1 provide the parts outside the CDR3, is ETGVTQSPTHLIKTRGQQVTLRCSSQSGHNTVSWYQQALGQGPQFIFQYYREEENGRGNFPPRFSGLQFPNYSSELNVNALELDDSALYLCASSGGGGTVFTEAFFGQGTRLTVV.

The rearrangement links TRBV7-2 to TRBJ2-5; possible D gene TRBD1, 6 bases. The CDR3 is made up of 13 amino acids. V was shortened by 4 bases and J by 4 bases, with 10 bases between the two germline ends. CDR1 SGHTA and CDR2 FQGNSA come from the germline V gene. The CDR3 region has the DNA TGTGCCAGCAGCTACGGGACAATAGAGACCCAGTACTTC. Translating it yields CASSYGTIETQYF.